The clone carrying this T cell receptor (beta chain) turned up a few times. Its antigen is unidentified. This sample was included in a study of regulatory T cells in long-lasting Graves disease. Study results and caveats: With persistent disease, TRBV28, TRBJ1-2 and TRBJ2-5 were the favored segments.

The time point: persistent/refractory GD, antithyroid drugs over 5 years with positive TRAb. The authors made the TCR library using RNA they extracted from PBMCs. V gave up 4 bases and J gave up 5 bases, with 15 bases separating them. There are 14 residues in the CDR3. Germline values: CDR1 SGHRS, CDR2 YFSETQ. iRepertoire HTBI primers and Arm-PCR of CDR3 regions built TCR beta libraries. From the multiplex PCR reads, TCRdb called clonotypes with MiXCR, one entry per CDR3 protein. Counted here are hundreds of thousands of distinct CDR3 sequences, less than 25% occurring once; the ten biggest clones make up about 8.3%.

The source material was peripheral blood mononuclear cells (PBMCs), sampled when the disease was refractory, from a patient treated with antithyroid drugs. This receptor was obtained from a female donor with Graves disease. V gene TRBV5-1 combines with J gene TRBJ1-1; D call uncertain. CDR3 loop: CASSDPGEGTEAFF. The DNA of the CDR3 is TGCGCCAGCAGCGACCCGGGTGAAGGAACTGAAGCTTTCTTT.